This is a list of T cell receptor beta chains from one sample in a study of blood T cell repertoires in COVID-19. The repertoire was sequenced with immunoSEQ multiplex PCR; TCRdb's copy has only in-frame clones and lacks some. The data contain more than 95,000 clones, roughly 87% of them singletons. The sample comprised peripheral blood. Source of these receptors: a human donor in a cohort sampled during active COVID-19. CDR3s include the opening cysteine and the closing phenylalanine or tryptophan.

v_gene	len	j_gene	CDR3aa
TRBV11-3	18	TRBJ2-7	CASSFLLAGGPSSYEQYF
TRBV28	19	TRBJ2-4	CASSYSVAGEFLAKNIQYF
TRBV12-2	18	TRBJ2-6	CASRLVGGGFSGANVLTF
TRBV29-1	16	TRBJ1-3	CSVGEVGGLGGNTIYF
TRBV5-1	20	TRBJ1-4	CASSLGYRGQVRTTNEKLFF
TRBV11-2	16	TRBJ2-5	CASSFRSVGASETQYF
TRBV27	15	TRBJ2-7	CASSLKRESGYEQYF
TRBV24-1	13	TRBJ1-1	CATRRGPGTEAFF
TRBV19	15	TRBJ1-5	CASSIGTGVAGPQHF
TRBV3-1/TRBV3-2	15	TRBJ2-7	CASSQVRGGSYEQYF
TRBV6-5	11	TRBJ1-4	CASRGNEKLFF
TRBV9	16	TRBJ2-2	CATSVSTGANTGELFF
TRBV4-1	15	TRBJ2-7	CASSQDPGYRYEQYF
TRBV7-3	13	TRBJ2-5	CASSRDSQETQYF
TRBV19	14	TRBJ2-7	CASSLGTGISEQYF
TRBV7-2	16	TRBJ2-7	CASSRSGTSGSYEQYF
TRBV5-1	17	TRBJ2-1	CASSPRTSGNRDNEQFF
TRBV2	13	TRBJ2-4	CASRLDRGDIQYF
TRBV12-5	15	TRBJ2-1	CASGLLVAGFNEQFF
TRBV7-4	12	TRBJ2-7	CASSHDYYEQYF
TRBV25-1	12	TRBJ2-1	CASSEQAAEQFF
TRBV5-4	13	TRBJ2-4	CASSLTGENIQYF
TRBV6-6	18	TRBJ2-3	CASSHHQTRLASSGTQYF
TRBV5-5	15	TRBJ2-7	CASSQTGITPYEQYF
TRBV19	13	TRBJ2-5	CASSLRTKETQYF